This TCR beta chain emerged from a study of regulatory T cells in long-lasting Graves disease. Researchers made TCR beta libraries by using iRepertoire HTBI primers and running Arm-PCR on CDR3 regions. TCRdb redid the calling of the multiplex PCR reads with MiXCR, one entry per CDR3 protein. The data show 600,000 to 650,000 distinct CDR3 sequences, roughly 15% seen once. This CDR3 is 13 amino acids long. CDR1 and CDR2 from the germline V gene are SNHLY and FYNNEI. Between the trimmed V and J ends, which lost 7 bases and 6 bases, there was a span of 16 bases. This clonotype showed up many times. What it binds is unknown. Study-wide findings and caveats: Repertoires from persistent disease leaned toward TRBV28, TRBJ1-2 and TRBJ2-5.

Time point here: newly diagnosed GD, antithyroid drugs for less than 3 months. Extracted PBMC RNA gave rise to the TCR library. American Thyroid Association guidelines defined Graves' disease diagnosis. The same specimen was also included in a second study, on T cells in Graves' hyperthyroidism and ophthalmopathy. This second study says: Initially, a first-round RT-PCR of the TCR CDR3 employed the HTBI primer set.

J is TRBJ2-7 and V is TRBV2; possibly TRBD2 for D (6 bases). Sequences were derived from peripheral blood mononuclear cells (PBMCs), sampled at new diagnosis, from a patient treated with antithyroid drugs. The clonotype originates from a woman in her 30s with Graves disease. The CDR3 loop is CASKFRELGEQYF. CDR3 coding DNA: TGTGCCAGCAAATTTCGGGAGCTTGGCGAGCAGTACTTC.